These 18 T cell receptor beta chains were sequenced from one sample in a study of T-cell reconstitution after alpha-beta-depleted transplantation in children. It was with unique molecular identifiers that the TCRbeta library was prepared. TCRdb independently ran MiXCR on the PCR reads; one entry per CDR3 protein. The sample shows fewer than 750,000 distinct CDR3 sequences, roughly 30% of them seen only once. This specimen consisted of PBMCs, obtained before TCRalphabeta/CD19-depleted stem cell transplant. The source of these receptors is a boy under three years old with Wiskott-Aldrich syndrome, due to receive a stem cell transplant.

The rearrangement joins TRBV29-1 to TRBJ2-7; no firm D call. Germline CDR1 reads SQVTM; CDR2 reads ANQGSEA. The CDR3 is 12 residues long. Trimming took off 2 bases at V and 2 bases at J, with 7 bases between the two ends. CDR3 coding DNA: TGCAGCGTTGAAAACCCTACCTACGAGCAGTACTTC. Residues: CSVENPTYEQYF.

This sequence joins TRBV15 and TRBJ2-7; 13 bases map to TRBD2. V shed 1 base, J shed 4 bases, and the junction held 1 base outside the gene matches. The germline V gene has CDR1 LNHNV and CDR2 YYDKDF (reference sequence). The CDR3 is 15 amino acids. CDR3 nucleotide sequence: TGTGCCACCAGCAGAGGGACTAGCGGGAGTTACGAGCAGTACTTC. This translates into CATSRGTSGSYEQYF.

The V gene is TRBV28, the J gene TRBJ2-7; 11 positions agree with TRBD2. This CDR3 contains 15 residues. The junction had 7 bases not matched to a gene; V was cut back by 6 bases and J by 3 bases. Germline lookup yields CDR1 MDHEN and CDR2 SYDVKM. The chain's CDR3 is CASSAGTSGYYEQYF. The DNA of the CDR3 is TGTGCCAGCAGCGCTGGGACTAGCGGATACTACGAGCAGTACTTC.

Only a few counts were recorded for this clonotype. The chain is built from TRBV20-1 and TRBJ2-3; D uncertain. V was trimmed by 5 bases and J by 6 bases, leaving 12 bases between them. Germline V gene lookup returns CDR1 DFQATT and CDR2 SNEGSKA (reference sequence). The CDR3 consists of 12 residues. The CDR3 nucleotides read TGCAGTGCTGTGCCGGTCGTCGATACGCAGTATTTT. It specifies CSAVPVVDTQYF.

V gene TRBV29-1 combines with J gene TRBJ2-3; 9 bases are shared with TRBD1. This CDR3 is built from 13 residues. The germline gives CDR1 SQVTM, CDR2 ANQGSEA. The V gene end was trimmed by 7 bases and the J gene end by 4 bases; junction bases not matched to a gene: 6. The CDR3 DNA follows: TGCAGCGCCCGGGACAGGGCTCCAGATACGCAGTATTTT. It yields the protein CSARDRAPDTQYF.

V is TRBV5-6 and J is TRBJ2-3, with a weak D call TRBD1 (6 bases). The V and J ends lost 8 bases and 0 bases respectively, with 13 bases between them. This CDR3 contains 14 residues. CDR1 SGHDT and CDR2 YYEEEE come from the germline V gene. CDR3 residues: CARQDSLSTDTQYF. As DNA, the CDR3 is TGTGCCAGACAGGACAGCCTTAGCACAGATACGCAGTATTTT. The whole variable domain, filled in from reference TRBV5-6 and TRBJ2-3, reads DAGVTQSPTHLIKTRGQQVTLRCSPKSGHDTVSWYQQALGQGPQFIFQYYEEEERQRGNFPDRFSGHQFPNYSSELNVNALLLGDSALYLCARQDSLSTDTQYFGPGTRLTVL.

The chain employs TRBV5-1 and TRBJ1-5; D not resolved. Deletions cut 1 base from V and 12 bases from J, with 17 bases between. CDR3 size: 14 residues. Germline V gene sequence: CDR1 SGHRS, CDR2 YFSETQ. The CDR3 loop reads CASSLNPGAKGQHF. CDR3 nucleotide sequence: TGCGCCAGCAGCTTGAACCCAGGCGCAAAGGGCCAGCATTTT.

The rearrangement links TRBV5-1 to TRBJ2-1; TRBD1 might be the D (6 bases). The V gene lost 1 base and the J gene lost 7 bases, with 15 bases spanning the gap. Germline assignment: CDR1 SGHRS and CDR2 YFSETQ. This CDR3 contains 15 residues. The CDR3 DNA is TGCGCCAGCAGCTTGTGGAACAGGGAAGGGAATGAGCAGTTCTTC. As protein: CASSLWNREGNEQFF. Together with reference TRBV5-1 and TRBJ2-1, the CDR3 gives the full variable domain: KAGVTQTPRYLIKTRGQQVTLSCSPISGHRSVSWYQQTPGQGLQFLFEYFSETQRNKGNFPGRFSGRQFSNSRSEMNVSTLELGDSALYLCASSLWNREGNEQFFGPGTRLTVL.

The chain has TRBV20-1 and TRBJ2-5, with 9 bases matching TRBD2. Unmatched junction bases numbered 8, after V lost 3 bases and J lost 3 bases. This CDR3 is 15 amino acids long. Germline CDR1 and CDR2: DFQATT and SNEGSKA (reference sequence). The CDR3 nucleotides are TGCAGTGCTAGCCTCTTAGCGGGAGATAAAGAGACCCAGTACTTC. Translation: CSASLLAGDKETQYF.

The gene calls are TRBV12-3 or TRBV12-4 and TRBJ1-2; perhaps TRBD1 as D (5 bases). This CDR3 is built from 13 residues. Trimming left V 5 bases short and J 5 bases short, with 12 bases between. The CDR3 sequence: CASSPTREYGYTF. CDR3 DNA sequence: TGTGCCAGCAGTCCGACCAGGGAGTATGGCTACACCTTC.

This clonotype was detected a few times. The V gene is TRBV18, the J gene TRBJ2-5, with D perhaps matching TRBD2 (7 bases). From germline, CDR1 is KGHSH and CDR2 LQKENI. Between the trimmed V and J ends, which lost 4 bases and 4 bases, there was a span of 13 bases. This CDR3 is 14 amino acids long. CDR3 sequence: CASSQGGSGETQYF. The CDR3 DNA follows: TGTGCCAGCTCACAGGGGGGGAGCGGAGAGACCCAGTACTTC.

The genes are TRBV7-8 and TRBJ2-5, with 11 bases aligning to TRBD1. Unmatched junction bases numbered 6, after V lost 5 bases and J lost 4 bases. This CDR3 region has 15 residues. CDR1 and CDR2 (germline): SGHVS, FQNEAQ. As DNA, the CDR3 is TGTGCCAGCAGCAGAGCCGGGACAGGGGGAGAGACCCAGTACTTC. It specifies CASSRAGTGGETQYF.

In its sample, this clonotype was seen a few times. The rearrangement joins TRBV5-6 to TRBJ2-1; no firm D call. The CDR3 spans 16 residues. Germline V CDR1 and CDR2: SGHDT, YYEEEE. Trimming took 1 base from V and 9 from J, leaving 20 bases between them. The DNA of the CDR3 is TGTGCCAGCAGCTTGTTTGACGGCTCCCCTTCTAGTGAGCAGTTCTTC. The encoded protein is CASSLFDGSPSSEQFF.

This clonotype was counted only a few times. CDR3 amino acids: CASSLILAGQETQYF. Here the CDR3 DNA reads TGCGCCAGCAGCTTGATCCTAGCGGGCCAAGAGACCCAGTACTTC. The chain uses TRBV5-1 and TRBJ2-5; 8 bases align to TRBD2. The CDR3 runs to 15 residues. Germline assignment: CDR1 SGHRS and CDR2 YFSETQ. The J segment lost 1 base and the V segment lost 1 base, leaving 3 bases of the junction unmatched. The full variable domain, in which reference TRBV5-1 and TRBJ2-5 provide the parts outside the CDR3, is KAGVTQTPRYLIKTRGQQVTLSCSPISGHRSVSWYQQTPGQGLQFLFEYFSETQRNKGNFPGRFSGRQFSNSRSEMNVSTLELGDSALYLCASSLILAGQETQYFGPGTRLLVL.

The gene calls are TRBV20-1 and TRBJ2-3; TRBD1 aligns across 12 bases. Trimming removed 6 bases from V and 5 bases from J; junction bases left unmatched: 12. Germline V gene lookup returns CDR1 DFQATT and CDR2 SNEGSKA (reference sequence). The CDR3 consists of 16 residues. CDR3 sequence: CSARLLGQGAGDTQYF. CDR3 in DNA: TGCAGTGCGAGACTCCTGGGACAGGGGGCAGGAGATACGCAGTATTTT.

Written as DNA, the CDR3 is TGCGCCAGCAGCTTGGGAGGGGGTTCAAGTTCTGAAGCTTTCTTT. It yields the protein CASSLGGGSSSEAFF. The rearrangement joins TRBV5-1 to TRBJ1-1; D might be TRBD1 (6 bases). Germline values: CDR1 SGHRS, CDR2 YFSETQ. V lost 0 bases and J 6 bases, leaving 15 bases between the germline ends. The CDR3 sequence is 15 residues long.

The rearrangement links TRBV7-7 to TRBJ2-5, with 11 bases lining up with TRBD1. The germline gives CDR1 SSHAT, CDR2 FNYEAQ (reference sequence). Trimming removed 5 bases from V and 4 bases from J; junction bases left unmatched: 6. This CDR3 is 15 amino acids long. CDR3 in amino acids: CASSPGQGDLETQYF. In DNA form, the CDR3 reads TGTGCCAGCAGCCCGGGACAGGGGGACCTAGAGACCCAGTACTTC.

This chain uses TRBV5-1 with TRBJ2-7; 7 bases fit TRBD1. V gave up 4 bases and J gave up 1 base; unmatched junction bases: 5. There are 14 residues in the CDR3. Germline lookup yields CDR1 SGHRS and CDR2 YFSETQ. The CDR3 region is CASSVGQPSYEQYF. The CDR3 DNA reads as TGCGCCAGCAGCGTGGGACAGCCTTCCTACGAGCAGTACTTC.